The 3 T cell receptor beta chains below come from one sample, sequenced in a study of cytomegalovirus exposure and HLA in healthy donors (dated 2017 in TCRdb). Library preparation was by the immunoSEQ multiplex PCR assay. The multiplex PCR relied on a mix of 60 forward primers for TCR Vbeta segments and 13 reverse primers for TCR Jbeta segments. The table comes from immuneACCESS by way of TCRdb, which keeps in-frame sequences with V and J called. Part of the clones is missing from these tables; in studies checked, under half for an unresolved V gene and the rest for unknown reasons. The sample table lists about 120,000 clones, over 70% of them with a count of one. Nearly 3% of the sample is in the top ten clones. The sequencing input was PBMCs. The receptors stem from a woman aged 40 to 50 in good health and CMV-seropositive.

The chain has TRBV7-9 and TRBJ1-2; the D gene is possibly TRBD1 (6 bases). The length of the CDR3 is 14 residues. Trimming removed 5 bases at V and 7 bases at J, with 17 bases between. Germline V CDR1 and CDR2: SEHNR, FQNEAQ (reference sequence). The CDR3 is CASSPPGHRGGYTF. The CDR3 DNA reads as TGTGCCAGCAGCCCCCCGGGACACCGTGGTGGCTACACCTTC.

In its sample, this clone was seen a few times. This chain links TRBV6-5 with TRBJ1-1; D uncertain. V was trimmed by 5 bases and J by 10 bases, leaving 11 bases between them. Germline CDR1 reads MNHEY; CDR2 reads SVGAGI. CDR3 length equals 11 residues. CDR3 sequence (DNA): TGTGCCAGCAGTGACATCGTTGGAGCTTTCTTT. Translating gives CASSDIVGAFF.

The rearrangement joins TRBV4-2 to TRBJ2-6; D unclear. Germline V lookup: CDR1 LGHNA, CDR2 YNFKEQ. Trimming cost V 4 bases and J 0 bases, with 10 bases left between them. CDR3 length: 16 amino acids. CDR3 in DNA: TGTGCCAGCAGCCGAGATACAGCCTCTGGGGCCAACGTCCTGACTTTC. Translated, it gives CASSRDTASGANVLTF.